These 16 T cell receptor beta chains originate from one sample sequenced in a study of identical twins. TCRdb re-analysed the 5' RACE reads in MiXCR, keeping a single row per CDR3 protein. Among 200,000 to 300,000 distinct CDR3 sequences listed, 12% were seen once. This same sample was also part of a study on yellow fever vaccine responses in identical twins.

The sample consisted of memory (CD45RO+) T cells sorted from blood. The receptors were sampled from a woman between 18 and 29 years old in good health.

The V and J genes are TRBV28 and TRBJ2-1; 10 bases agree with TRBD2. J was trimmed by 5 bases and V by 4 bases; bases with no gene match: 8. The germline gives CDR1 MDHEN, CDR2 SYDVKM. The CDR3 spans 16 residues. In nucleotides, the CDR3 is TGTGCCAGCAGTTCCCTCGGACTAGCGGCCAACAATGAGCAGTTCTTC. Translation: CASSSLGLAANNEQFF.

The rearrangement uses TRBV11-2 and TRBJ2-7; 9 bases align to TRBD2. The CDR3 loop spans 14 amino acids. Germline values: CDR1 SGHAT, CDR2 FQNNGV. The ends lost 3 bases at V and 4 bases at J; junction bases unmatched: 4. CDR3 DNA: TGTGCCAGCAGCTTTACTAGCGGGCCATACGAGCAGTACTTC. Protein sequence: CASSFTSGPYEQYF.

The V call is TRBV3-1, the J call TRBJ2-1; D unclear. The germline gives CDR1 LGHDT, CDR2 YNNKEL (reference sequence). V lost 7 bases and J lost 6, with 10 bases in between. The CDR3 runs 12 residues. Here the CDR3 reads CASIDSSNEQFF. In DNA, the CDR3 is TGTGCCAGCATCGATAGCAGCAATGAGCAGTTCTTC.

The sample holds many counts of this clonotype. CDR3 DNA: TGTGCCAGCAGTCCGGGACAGGGTACAGATACGCAGTATTTT. It specifies CASSPGQGTDTQYF. The chain uses TRBV12-3 or TRBV12-4 and TRBJ2-3; 9 bases map to TRBD1. The CDR3 sequence is 14 residues long. J gave up 3 bases and V 5 bases, and 3 bases lay outside the gene matches.

This clonotype was counted a few times. This chain connects TRBV20-1 to TRBJ2-3, with no clear D. V was pared by 0 bases and J by 0 bases, with 10 bases between. There are 15 residues in the CDR3. Germline CDR1 and CDR2: DFQATT and SNEGSKA (reference sequence). The DNA of the CDR3 is TGCAGTGCTAGAGATCCGTCACCTAGCACAGATACGCAGTATTTT. It is translated as CSARDPSPSTDTQYF.

This clonotype was seen repeatedly, ten times or more. The gene calls are TRBV12-3 or TRBV12-4 and TRBJ1-1; 7 bases line up with TRBD1. The CDR3 runs 15 residues. J was trimmed by 3 bases and V by 6 bases; bases with no gene match: 10. The CDR3, as DNA: TGTGCCAGCAGATACACAGGGGAGGGGTACACTGAAGCTTTCTTT. Its protein is CASRYTGEGYTEAFF.

This clonotype has ten or more counts. V and J are TRBV28 and TRBJ2-7; 8 bases map to TRBD1. The length of the CDR3 is 15 residues. Germline values: CDR1 MDHEN, CDR2 SYDVKM. The ends lost 3 bases at V and 2 bases at J; junction bases unmatched: 6. The CDR3 sequence: CASSLVGTGTYEQYF. CDR3 nucleotides: TGTGCCAGCAGTTTGGTGGGGACAGGAACCTACGAGCAGTACTTC.

In its sample, this clonotype was seen many times. The genes are TRBV12-3 or TRBV12-4 and TRBJ2-2, with TRBD1 identical over 9 bases. Unmatched junction bases numbered 9, after V lost 8 bases and J lost 8 bases. CDR3 size: 14 residues. Here the CDR3 DNA reads TGTGCCAGCCGAAGGGACAGGGACATAGGGGAGCTGTTTTTT. Translated, it gives CASRRDRDIGELFF.

This clonotype has a handful of counts. This rearrangement joins TRBV20-1 to TRBJ2-7; D is unresolved. This CDR3 has 15 residues. Germline CDR1 DFQATT, CDR2 SNEGSKA (reference sequence). The germline V and J ends were trimmed by 3 bases and 0 bases, with 15 bases remaining between them. CDR3 sequence (DNA): TGCAGTGCTAGCCCCCAACAGCGTTCCTCCTACGAGCAGTACTTC. As protein: CSASPQQRSSYEQYF.

This clonotype was counted only a few times. J is TRBJ2-2 and V is TRBV4-2; D not certain. Trimming removed 4 bases from V and 5 bases from J, with 11 bases in between. This CDR3 has 14 amino acids. CDR1 and CDR2 from the germline V gene are LGHNA and YNFKEQ. The CDR3 reads CASSRPGSTGELFF. Here the CDR3 DNA reads TGTGCCAGCAGCCGACCAGGCAGTACCGGGGAGCTGTTTTTT.

This clonotype was observed a handful of times. The V gene is TRBV20-1, the J gene TRBJ2-3, with 12 positions matching TRBD2. From germline, CDR1 is DFQATT and CDR2 SNEGSKA (reference sequence). J lost 2 bases, V lost 0 bases, and 6 bases had no gene match. The CDR3 is 17 amino acids. The CDR3 sequence is CSARDAASGRDTDTQYF. The CDR3, as DNA: TGCAGTGCTAGAGATGCGGCTAGCGGGAGGGACACAGATACGCAGTATTTT.

There are a few counts of this clonotype. The chain is built from TRBV5-1 and TRBJ1-4, with 7 nucleotides matching TRBD1. CDR3 length: 13 residues. Trimming removed 3 bases from V and 7 bases from J; junction bases left unmatched: 3. Germline V lookup: CDR1 SGHRS, CDR2 YFSETQ. CDR3 in DNA: TGCGCCAGCAGCTGGGGACAGCCTGAAAAACTGTTTTTT. Encoded protein: CASSWGQPEKLFF.

This clonotype was observed a few times. The chain uses TRBV20-1 and TRBJ2-3; D gene ambiguous. Trimming shortened V by 8 bases and J by 1 base, and 10 bases separated the two germline ends. The CDR3 runs to 12 residues. Per germline, CDR1 DFQATT and CDR2 SNEGSKA (reference sequence). This chain's CDR3 is CSPLTRTDTQYF. The CDR3 region has the DNA TGCAGTCCCCTCACCCGCACAGATACGCAGTATTTT.

This clonotype was counted at least ten times. The chain joins TRBV2 to TRBJ2-7, with D perhaps TRBD1 (5 bases). Looked up from germline, CDR1 is SNHLY and CDR2 is FYNNEI. The CDR3 has 13 residues. Deletions cut 0 bases from V and 8 bases from J, with 11 bases between. The CDR3 region is CASSEAGHLKQYF. The CDR3 region has the DNA TGTGCCAGCAGTGAAGCGGGGCACCTAAAGCAGTACTTC.

This clonotype was detected only a few times. J is TRBJ2-1 and V is TRBV5-8; tentatively, D is TRBD2 (5 bases). Germline CDR1 reads SGHTS; CDR2 reads YDEGEE. V was shortened by 7 bases and J by 12 bases, with 26 bases between the two germline ends. The CDR3 has 15 residues. CDR3 sequence reads: CASGLYPPDGLAQFF. The CDR3 nucleotides read TGTGCCAGCGGGCTTTACCCCCCGGATGGGCTAGCGCAGTTCTTC.

The V and J genes are TRBV6-1 and TRBJ2-7, with 8 nucleotides matching TRBD1. The CDR3 extends over 14 amino acids. From germline, CDR1 is MNHNS and CDR2 SASEGT. V shed 7 bases and J 5 bases; nucleotides not matched to a gene: 10. The CDR3 reads CASTRQGQFNEQYF. The CDR3 nucleotides read TGTGCCAGCACTAGACAGGGGCAGTTTAACGAGCAGTACTTC.